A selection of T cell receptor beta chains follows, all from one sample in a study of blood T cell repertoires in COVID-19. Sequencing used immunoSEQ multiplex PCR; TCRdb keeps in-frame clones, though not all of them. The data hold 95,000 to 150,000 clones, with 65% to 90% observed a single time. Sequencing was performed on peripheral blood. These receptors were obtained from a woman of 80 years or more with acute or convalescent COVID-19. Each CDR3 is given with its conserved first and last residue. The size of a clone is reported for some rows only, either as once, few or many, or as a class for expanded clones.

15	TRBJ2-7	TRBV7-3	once	CASSPAGGAYNEQYF
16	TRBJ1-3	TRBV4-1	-	CASSSPAGRGLNTIYF
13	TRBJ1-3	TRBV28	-	CASRTGAGNTIYF
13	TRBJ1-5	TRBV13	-	CASTQGAGQPQHF
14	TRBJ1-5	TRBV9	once	CASSVGGGGQPQHF
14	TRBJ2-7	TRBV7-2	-	CASSPQPGGYEQYF
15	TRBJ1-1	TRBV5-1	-	CASSTGQGTNTEAFF
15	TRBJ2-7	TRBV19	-	CASSIKKQSDYEQYF
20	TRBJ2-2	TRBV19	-	CASSVSRMRQGIANTGELFF
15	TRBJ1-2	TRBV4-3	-	CASSQHQTHSYGYTF
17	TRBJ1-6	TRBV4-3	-	CASSQEPGTLNNSPLHF
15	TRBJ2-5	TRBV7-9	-	CASSDLGVGLETQYF
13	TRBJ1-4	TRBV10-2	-	CASSVNSGEKLFF
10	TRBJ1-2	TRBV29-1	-	CSVADYGYTF